Below are 20 T cell receptor beta chains sequenced from a single sample in a study of shared clonotypes between healthy human individuals. Using immunoSEQ multiplex PCR, the repertoire was profiled, and TCRdb retains in-frame clones only, with some absent. Among around 1.9 million clones listed, 85% to 95% were seen once. As defined, naive CD8 cells were CD45RO-negative and positively selected for CCR7, with terminally differentiated effector memory CD45RA+ cells excluded. The sequencing sample was made of naive CD8+ T cells from PBMCs. The receptors were gathered from a man between 18 and 29 years old in good health. Some clones in this sample may be carry-over from other donors' samples.

The gene calls are TRBV28 and TRBJ1-1; a possible D gene is TRBD1 (5 bases). CDR1 and CDR2 from the germline V gene are MDHEN and SYDVKM. This CDR3 spans 16 amino acids. V dropped 5 bases and J dropped 8 bases, with 24 bases sitting between them. CDR3: CASSLKTGTDRDEAFF. The CDR3 DNA sequence: TGTGCCAGCAGTCTCAAAACTGGGACGGATCGCGACGAAGCTTTCTTT.

This chain links TRBV28 with TRBJ2-7, with TRBD1 matching 7 bases. Germline lookup yields CDR1 MDHEN and CDR2 SYDVKM. The CDR3 extends over 15 amino acids. With V trimmed by 5 bases and J by 0 bases, 7 bases remained unmatched. For the CDR3, the DNA is TGTGCCAGCAGTAGACCCGGGACAGACTCCTACGAGCAGTACTTC. This codes for CASSRPGTDSYEQYF.

The CDR3 nucleotides read TGTGCCAGCAGTTTACTTGCTAGCGGATACACCGGGGAGCTGTTTTTT. Protein: CASSLLASGYTGELFF. The chain has TRBV27 and TRBJ2-2; 7 bases match TRBD2. CDR1 MNHEY and CDR2 SMNVEV come from the germline V gene (reference sequence). V was pared by 2 bases and J by 3 bases, with 6 bases of the junction left unmatched. This CDR3 has 16 amino acids.

V and J are TRBV2 and TRBJ1-1, with 7 bases matching TRBD1. The CDR3 is 17 amino acids. CDR1 is SNHLY, CDR2 FYNNEI, per germline. The trim removed 5 bases at V and 3 bases at J, leaving 15 bases unmatched. The CDR3 protein is CASSRRRGYREDTEAFF. In DNA form, the CDR3 reads TGTGCCAGCAGTAGGCGCAGGGGGTATCGGGAGGACACTGAAGCTTTCTTT.

This chain links TRBV7-8 with TRBJ1-5; TRBD1 matches at 10 bases. The V segment lost 5 bases and the J segment 5 bases; nucleotides outside the gene matches: 3. This CDR3 has 14 residues. Germline CDR1 and CDR2: SGHVS and FQNEAQ. DNA for the CDR3: TGTGCCAGCAGCGAAGGGACAGGGGATCAGCCCCAGCATTTT. Translated: CASSEGTGDQPQHF. The full variable domain, in which reference TRBV7-8 and TRBJ1-5 provide the parts outside the CDR3, is GAGVSQSPRYKVAKRGQDVALRCDPISGHVSLFWYQQALGQGPEFLTYFQNEAQLDKSGLPSDRFFAERPEGSVSTLKIQRTQQEDSAVYLCASSEGTGDQPQHFGDGTRLSIL.

As regards this clone: Additional DNA sequences in this sample encode the identical CDR3. This sequence joins TRBV27 and TRBJ1-5; D unclear. V was cut by 2 bases and J by 3 bases, with 5 bases left in between. The germline gives CDR1 MNHEY, CDR2 SMNVEV (reference sequence). This CDR3 is 13 amino acids long. CDR3 residues: CASSLRANQPQHF. DNA for the CDR3: TGTGCCAGCAGTTTACGCGCCAATCAGCCCCAGCATTTT.

The chain has TRBV19 and TRBJ1-5; D unclear. CDR1 is LNHDA, CDR2 SQIVND, per germline (reference sequence). The CDR3 loop spans 16 amino acids. The germline V and J ends were trimmed by 3 bases and 3 bases, with 15 bases remaining between them. CDR3 sequence reads: CASSISSHLNNQPQHF. The CDR3 bases are TGTGCCAGTAGTATTTCGTCACACCTAAACAATCAGCCCCAGCATTTT.

This chain links TRBV9 with TRBJ2-5; D remains ambiguous. Germline V gene sequence: CDR1 SGDLS, CDR2 YYNGEE. V lost 0 bases to trimming and J lost 5 bases, with 8 bases between them. CDR3 length: 13 amino acids. The CDR3, as DNA: TGTGCCAGCAGCGTAGACAGCCGGGAGACCCAGTACTTC. Its protein product is CASSVDSRETQYF.

The chain has TRBV19 and TRBJ2-3; 11 bases map to TRBD2. The CDR3 is 17 amino acids. Germline CDR1 is LNHDA and CDR2 is SQIVND (reference sequence). With V trimmed by 1 base and J by 2 bases, 5 bases remained unmatched. The CDR3 reads CASSIVKGLAVTDTQYF. Here the CDR3 DNA reads TGTGCCAGTAGTATAGTTAAGGGACTAGCGGTCACAGATACGCAGTATTTT.

The chain employs TRBV7-9 and TRBJ2-5; TRBD1 matches at 8 bases. CDR3 size: 16 residues. V lost 5 bases to trimming and J lost 3 bases; unmatched junction nucleotides: 11. The germline CDR1 and CDR2 sequences are SEHNR and FQNEAQ (reference sequence). CDR3 sequence reads: CASSPRRGRIEETQYF. Here the CDR3 DNA reads TGTGCCAGCAGCCCCCGCAGGGGGCGTATCGAAGAGACCCAGTACTTC.

The chain links TRBV7-9 to TRBJ2-7; TRBD2 is a possible D gene (6 bases). Looked up from germline, CDR1 is SEHNR and CDR2 is FQNEAQ (reference sequence). This CDR3 is built from 15 residues. V was trimmed by 3 bases and J by 0 bases, leaving 12 bases between them. The CDR3 sequence is CASSFKRASSYEQYF. As DNA, the CDR3 is TGTGCCAGCAGCTTCAAGCGGGCCTCCTCCTACGAGCAGTACTTC.

The gene calls are TRBV9 and TRBJ1-1; TRBD1 is a possible D gene (5 bases). The CDR3 is 14 amino acids. The V end lost 3 bases, the J end lost 7 bases, and 16 bases lay between the germline ends. Germline lookup yields CDR1 SGDLS and CDR2 YYNGEE. As DNA, the CDR3 is TGTGCCAGCAGCGACATTGGGACGGGAAGTGAAGCTTTCTTT. It codes for CASSDIGTGSEAFF.

The V gene is TRBV11-2, the J gene TRBJ2-7; 11 bases align to TRBD1. This CDR3 has 15 amino acids. V was clipped by 4 bases and J by 5 bases; unmatched bases: 7. Germline V gene data show CDR1 as SGHAT and CDR2 as FQNNGV. The CDR3 region is CASSYGTGGSHEQYF. CDR3 in DNA: TGTGCCAGCAGCTATGGGACAGGGGGTTCCCACGAGCAGTACTTC.

This clone was detected only once. This chain uses TRBV10-3 with TRBJ2-1; D perhaps matches TRBD2 (5 bases). The CDR3 consists of 13 residues. From germline, CDR1 is ENHRY and CDR2 SYGVKD. The V end was cut by 2 bases, the J end by 9 bases, with 11 bases between. DNA of the CDR3: TGTGCCATCAGTGAGGGACTCCACGGTGAGCAGTTCTTC. Protein product: CAISEGLHGEQFF.

Concerning this clone itself: A read error is possible here, since a much larger clone lies one base away. This rearrangement joins TRBV6-5 to TRBJ2-7, with D unresolved. The CDR3 loop spans 11 amino acids. V lost 4 bases, J lost 2 bases, and 3 bases lay in between. CDR1 is MNHEY and CDR2 is SVGAGI in the germline V gene. The CDR3: CASSFTYEQYF. CDR3 nucleotides: TGTGCCAGCAGTTTCACCTACGAGCAGTACTTC.

The chain is built from TRBV25-1 and TRBJ1-5; D is undetermined. This CDR3 has 14 amino acids. Germline V CDR1 and CDR2: MGHDK, SYGVNS. V lost 1 base and J lost 5, with 9 bases in between. The CDR3 DNA is TGTGCCAGCAGTGAATGGGAGTTGGATCAGCCCCAGCATTTT. Its translation is CASSEWELDQPQHF.

This rearrangement joins TRBV27 to TRBJ2-3; D not certain. Per the germline V gene, CDR1 is MNHEY and CDR2 is SMNVEV (reference sequence). CDR3 length: 13 amino acids. With 1 base removed from V and 4 bases from J, the gap between germline ends came to 6 bases. CDR3 amino acids: CASSLYYADTQYF. The CDR3 region has the DNA TGTGCCAGCAGTTTATACTACGCAGATACGCAGTATTTT.

The CDR3 here is CASRWGGMAYEQYF. CDR3 bases: TGTGCCAGCAGGTGGGGGGGGATGGCCTACGAGCAGTACTTC. The chain joins TRBV27 to TRBJ2-7; 7 bases agree with TRBD2. V lost 6 bases, J lost 2 bases, and 7 bases stayed unmatched. This CDR3 spans 14 amino acids. Per germline, CDR1 MNHEY and CDR2 SMNVEV (reference sequence).

The rearrangement uses TRBV7-3 and TRBJ2-2; D possibly corresponds to TRBD2 (6 bases). CDR3 length equals 15 residues. Trimming removed 4 bases from V and 2 bases from J, with 11 bases in between. The V gene's germline CDR1 is SGHTA and CDR2 FQGTGA. The DNA for the CDR3 is TGTGCCAGCAGCTCATATAGCGGTAACACCGGGGAGCTGTTTTTT. Translation gives CASSSYSGNTGELFF.

The chain joins TRBV27 to TRBJ2-6; 8 nucleotides agree with TRBD1. Germline V gene lookup returns CDR1 MNHEY and CDR2 SMNVEV (reference sequence). With 4 bases clipped from V and 1 base from J, the junction kept 15 bases outside the gene matches. The CDR3 extends over 20 amino acids. In DNA, the CDR3 is TGTGCCAGCAGTTCGGACCGGACAGGGCGGATGGTTTCTGGGGCCAACGTCCTGACTTTC. It specifies CASSSDRTGRMVSGANVLTF.